This TCR beta chain was captured in a study of T cell responses to AZD1222 COVID-19 vaccine (dated by TCRdb to about 2021). Regarding the study in general: AZD1222 recipients with second doses at about 4 weeks or about 12 weeks were pooled, because spike-specific TCR depth and breadth did not differ between schedules. A total of under 250 trial participants underwent TCR sequencing, of whom 200 to 220 had received two doses of AZD1222 and approximately 26 had received two doses of the MenACWY control vaccine. Enrollment into the trials was organized by age into subgroups of 18-55, 56-69 and 70-plus years, and those subgroups contained 148, 28 and 57 TCR-sequenced participants, respectively. Overall results and qualifications from the work: CD4 TCRs associated with the vaccine covered the entire spike protein, and the dominant responses were in regions 160-218 and 743-854. Conclusions about previously exposed vaccinees were limited because only six or seven AZD1222 recipients were SARS-CoV-2 seropositive at baseline. Participants were mostly white British and included more females than males, and it was suggested by the authors that clonal diversity may have been underestimated. Epitopes outside the regions mutated in the B.1.351 and B.1.1.7 variants were reportedly recognized by nearly half of the unique spike-specific TCRs. No day 14 peak-response samples were available, so repertoires were characterized only after the peak T cell response. After two AZD1222 doses, spike-specific TCR breadth and depth were significantly higher than at day 0 and than in MenACWY recipients. The 56-69-year group was small, and its depth increase did not reach significance, likely because of low power.

In the paper's terms, the time point label means: baseline before first vaccination. Samples from vaccinated people were obtained from the UK trials COV001 and COV002, which included a single-blind randomized controlled phase 2/3 trial of AZD1222 (ChAdOx1 nCoV-19) in healthy adults. For TCRbeta chain sequencing, PBMC samples were collected from trial participants at day 0 and at day 28 after the second dose. On this clone itself: The antigen it recognizes is unknown. Base quality data are lacking; no much larger clone is found one base away.

V and J are truncated by 4 bases and 6 bases respectively, leaving an intervening sequence of 12 bases. According to the germline V gene, CDR1 reads LGHNA and CDR2 reads YSLEER. There are 13 amino acids in the CDR3, from cysteine to phenylalanine inclusive. Here the CDR3 DNA is all that survives: 39 bases in frame from base 1. The CDR3 regions of human TCRbeta chains were analyzed by immunosequencing. The study's own analysis went as follows. Repertoire TCRs were matched against a reference library of SARS-CoV-2-specific TCRs generated with the MIRA antigen-specificity platform. Breadth was defined as the fraction of unique TCRs that were SARS-CoV-2-associated. Depth was defined as the fraction of total T cells that were SARS-CoV-2-associated. Using the MIRA data, each spike-specific TCR was assigned both to the spike region to which the TCR was reactive and to a CD4 or CD8 class. Log10-transformed breadth and depth values were compared by one-way ANOVA with Sidak's multiple comparisons tests. TCRdb took this table from immuneACCESS and kept in-frame rearrangements with V and J called. Such tables lack part of the clones; where checked against another copy, unresolved V genes explain under half of the gap, and the rest is unexplained. V, J and clone size reflect that table, while D and trimming were determined from the DNA. Recorded for this sample are 100,000 to 150,000 clones; 80% to 90% of them occurred a single time. Together, the top ten hold 10% of the sample.

Sample: peripheral blood, taken on day 0 of AZD1222 vaccination. This TCR was sampled from an adult in good health. The chain couples TRBV4-3 to TRBJ1-1; the D gene identity is not certain. The DNA sequence reads TGCGCCAGCAGCCCGGCGGTATATGCTGAAGCTTTCTTT. Its coded protein is CASSPAVYAEAFF.